This T cell receptor beta chain emerged from a study of T cell responses to AZD1222 COVID-19 vaccine. Produced via immunoSEQ multiplex PCR; TCRdb's table is partial and in-frame only. The sample shows 150,000 or so clones, 93% of them seen only once. The CDR3 is 14 residues long. V was clipped by 4 bases and J by 2 bases, with 10 bases between them. Germline assignment: CDR1 MNHEY and CDR2 SMNVEV (reference sequence). The sequences come from peripheral blood, collected on day 0 of AZD1222 vaccination. The receptor comes from an adult in good health. The chain is built from TRBV27 and TRBJ2-3, with D unclear. DNA for the CDR3: TGTGCCAGCAGTTGGGCAGGAGTCACAGATACGCAGTATTTT. This gives the protein CASSWAGVTDTQYF.